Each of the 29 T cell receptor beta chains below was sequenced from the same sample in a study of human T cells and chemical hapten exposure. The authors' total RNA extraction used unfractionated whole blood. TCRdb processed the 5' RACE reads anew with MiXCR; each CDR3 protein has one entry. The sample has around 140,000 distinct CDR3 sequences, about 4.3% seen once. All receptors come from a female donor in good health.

Written as DNA, the CDR3 is TGTGCCAGCAGCCAGTACCGGGACACAGATACGCAGTATTTT. The encoded protein is CASSQYRDTDTQYF. The chain couples TRBV4-2 to TRBJ2-3; possibly TRBD2 for D (5 bases). The V end was cut by 3 bases, the J end by 2 bases, with 9 bases between. There are 14 residues in the CDR3. The V gene's germline CDR1 is LGHNA and CDR2 YNFKEQ.

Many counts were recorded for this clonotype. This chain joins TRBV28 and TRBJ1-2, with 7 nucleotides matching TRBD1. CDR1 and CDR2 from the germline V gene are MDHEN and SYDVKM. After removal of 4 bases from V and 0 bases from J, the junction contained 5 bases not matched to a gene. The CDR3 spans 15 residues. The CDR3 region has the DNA TGTGCCAGCAGTTCTCGGGACAGAGCTAACTATGGCTACACCTTC. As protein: CASSSRDRANYGYTF.

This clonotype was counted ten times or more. The CDR3 nucleotides read TGTGCCAGCAGTTTATTAGGCAGGGCGGATGAGCAGTTCTTC. Encoded protein: CASSLLGRADEQFF. This chain uses TRBV28 with TRBJ2-1; D might be TRBD1 (5 bases). V dropped 1 base and J dropped 8 bases, with 12 bases sitting between them. The CDR3 is made up of 14 amino acids. The germline CDR1 and CDR2 sequences are MDHEN and SYDVKM.

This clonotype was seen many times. The CDR3 bases are TGTGCCAGCAGTCGCCCGGGACAGGGGCCCTACAATGAGCAGTTCTTC. It is translated as CASSRPGQGPYNEQFF. The chain combines TRBV27 with TRBJ2-1, with 10 bases matching TRBD1. Germline loops: CDR1 MNHEY, CDR2 SMNVEV (reference sequence). The CDR3 sequence is 16 residues long. J gave up 2 bases and V 5 bases, and 6 bases lay outside the gene matches.

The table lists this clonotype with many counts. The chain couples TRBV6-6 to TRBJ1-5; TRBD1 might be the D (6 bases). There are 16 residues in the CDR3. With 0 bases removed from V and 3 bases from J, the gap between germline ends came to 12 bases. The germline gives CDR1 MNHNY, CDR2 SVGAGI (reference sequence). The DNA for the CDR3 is TGTGCCAGCAGTTACTCGACAGGCTCGCTCAATCAGCCCCAGCATTTT. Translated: CASSYSTGSLNQPQHF.

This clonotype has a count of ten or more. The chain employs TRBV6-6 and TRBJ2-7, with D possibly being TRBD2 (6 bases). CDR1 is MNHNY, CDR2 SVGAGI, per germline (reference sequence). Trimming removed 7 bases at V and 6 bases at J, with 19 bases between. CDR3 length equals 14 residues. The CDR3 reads CASKQWGGDVEQYF. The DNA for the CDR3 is TGTGCCAGCAAACAGTGGGGAGGAGATGTCGAGCAGTACTTC.

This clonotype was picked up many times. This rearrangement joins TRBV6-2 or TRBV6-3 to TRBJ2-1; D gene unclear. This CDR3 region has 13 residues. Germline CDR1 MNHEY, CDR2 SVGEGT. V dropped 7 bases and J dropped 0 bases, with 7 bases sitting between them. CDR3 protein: CASKASSYNEQFF. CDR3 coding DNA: TGTGCCAGCAAGGCTAGCTCCTACAATGAGCAGTTCTTC.

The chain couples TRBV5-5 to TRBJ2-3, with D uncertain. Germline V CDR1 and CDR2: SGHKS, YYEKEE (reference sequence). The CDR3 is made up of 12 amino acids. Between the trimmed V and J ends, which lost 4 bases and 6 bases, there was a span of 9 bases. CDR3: CASSLDLDTQYF. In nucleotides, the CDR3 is TGTGCCAGCAGCCTGGATCTTGATACGCAGTATTTT.

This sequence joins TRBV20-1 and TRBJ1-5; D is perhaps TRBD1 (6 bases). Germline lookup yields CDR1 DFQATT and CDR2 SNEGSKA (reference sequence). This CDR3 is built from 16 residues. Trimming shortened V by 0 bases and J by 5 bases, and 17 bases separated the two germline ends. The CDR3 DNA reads TGCAGTGCTAGAGAGGGGGACATCCGGGGCGATCAGCCCCAGCATTTT. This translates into CSAREGDIRGDQPQHF.

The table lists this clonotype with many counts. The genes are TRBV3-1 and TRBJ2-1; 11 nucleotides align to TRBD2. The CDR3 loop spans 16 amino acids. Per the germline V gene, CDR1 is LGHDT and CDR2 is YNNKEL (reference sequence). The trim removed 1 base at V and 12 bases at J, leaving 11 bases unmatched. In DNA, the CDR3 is TGTGCCAGCAGCCAAGGTGGACTAGCGGGTTTATCGAGGCAGTTCTTC. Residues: CASSQGGLAGLSRQFF.

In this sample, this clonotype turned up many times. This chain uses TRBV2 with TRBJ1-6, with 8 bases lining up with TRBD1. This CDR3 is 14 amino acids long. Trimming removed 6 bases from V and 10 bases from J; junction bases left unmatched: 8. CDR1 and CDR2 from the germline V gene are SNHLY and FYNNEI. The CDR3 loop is CASSLDRGLSPLHF. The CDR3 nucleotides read TGTGCCAGCAGCCTTGACAGGGGACTGTCACCCCTCCACTTT.

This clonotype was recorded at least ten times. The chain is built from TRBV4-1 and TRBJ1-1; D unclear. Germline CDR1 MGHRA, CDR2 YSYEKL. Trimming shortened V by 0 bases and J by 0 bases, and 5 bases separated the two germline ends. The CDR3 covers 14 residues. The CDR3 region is CASSQDRMNTEAFF. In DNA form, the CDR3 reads TGCGCCAGCAGCCAAGACAGGATGAACACTGAAGCTTTCTTT.

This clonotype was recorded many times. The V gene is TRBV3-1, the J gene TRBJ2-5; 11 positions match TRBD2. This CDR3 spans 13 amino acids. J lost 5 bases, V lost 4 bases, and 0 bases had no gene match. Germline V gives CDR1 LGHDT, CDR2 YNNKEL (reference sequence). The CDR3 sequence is CASSRTSGETQYF. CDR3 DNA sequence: TGTGCCAGCAGCCGGACTAGCGGGGAGACCCAGTACTTC.

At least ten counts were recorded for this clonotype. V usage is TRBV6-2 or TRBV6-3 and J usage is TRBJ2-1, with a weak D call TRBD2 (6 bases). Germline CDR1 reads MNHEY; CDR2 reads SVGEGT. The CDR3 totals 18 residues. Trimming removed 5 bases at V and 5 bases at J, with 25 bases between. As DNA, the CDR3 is TGTGCCAGCAGTCCGCGTGGGACTGGCAAAAACCAGGACAATGAGCAGTTCTTC. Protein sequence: CASSPRGTGKNQDNEQFF.

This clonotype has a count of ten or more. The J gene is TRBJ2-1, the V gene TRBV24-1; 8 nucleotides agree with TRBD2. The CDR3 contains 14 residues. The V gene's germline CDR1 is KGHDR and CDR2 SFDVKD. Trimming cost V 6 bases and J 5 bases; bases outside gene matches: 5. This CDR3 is CATSSAGGHNEQFF. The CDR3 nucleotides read TGTGCCACCAGTTCTGCGGGGGGTCACAATGAGCAGTTCTTC.

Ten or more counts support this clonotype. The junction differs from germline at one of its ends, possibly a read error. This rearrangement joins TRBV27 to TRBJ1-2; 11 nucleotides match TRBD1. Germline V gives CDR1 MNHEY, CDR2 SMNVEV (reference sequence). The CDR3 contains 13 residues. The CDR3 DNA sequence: TGTGCCAGCAGTCCGGACAGGGGGCCTTTTAGGGCCTTC. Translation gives CASSPDRGPFRAF.

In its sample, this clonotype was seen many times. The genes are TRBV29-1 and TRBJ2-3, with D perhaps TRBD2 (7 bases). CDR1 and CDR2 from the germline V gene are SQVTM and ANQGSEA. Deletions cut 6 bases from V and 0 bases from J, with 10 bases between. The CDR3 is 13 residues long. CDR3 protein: CSVRGPSTDTQYF. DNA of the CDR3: TGCAGCGTGCGGGGGCCTAGCACAGATACGCAGTATTTT.

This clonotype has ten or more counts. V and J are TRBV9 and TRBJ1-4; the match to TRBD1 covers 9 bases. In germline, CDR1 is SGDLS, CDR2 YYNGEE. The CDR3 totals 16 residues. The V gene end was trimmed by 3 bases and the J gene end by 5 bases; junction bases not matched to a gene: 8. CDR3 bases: TGTGCCAGCAGCGGTCTTAGCGGACAGGGGAATGAAAAACTGTTTTTT. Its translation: CASSGLSGQGNEKLFF.

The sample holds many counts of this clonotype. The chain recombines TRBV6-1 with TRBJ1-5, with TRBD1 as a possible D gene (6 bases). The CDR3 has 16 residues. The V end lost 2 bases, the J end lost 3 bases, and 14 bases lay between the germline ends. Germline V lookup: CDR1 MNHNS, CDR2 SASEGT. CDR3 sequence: CASSERRTANNQPQHF. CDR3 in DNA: TGTGCCAGCAGTGAAAGGAGGACAGCCAACAATCAGCCCCAGCATTTT.

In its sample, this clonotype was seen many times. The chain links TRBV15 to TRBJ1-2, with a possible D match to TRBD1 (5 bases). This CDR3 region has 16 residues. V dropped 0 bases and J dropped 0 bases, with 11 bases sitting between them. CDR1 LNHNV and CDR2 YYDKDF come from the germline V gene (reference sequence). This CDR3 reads CATSRDRRGANYGYTF. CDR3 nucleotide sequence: TGTGCCACCAGCAGAGATCGTAGGGGCGCTAACTATGGCTACACCTTC.

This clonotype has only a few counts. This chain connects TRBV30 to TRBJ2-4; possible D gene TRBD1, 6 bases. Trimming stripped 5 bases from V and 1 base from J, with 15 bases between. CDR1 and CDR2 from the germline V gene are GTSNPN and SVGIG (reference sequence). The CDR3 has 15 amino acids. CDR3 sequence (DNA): TGTGCCTGGGAGGATACAGGGCGGGCCAAAAACATTCAGTACTTC. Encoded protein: CAWEDTGRAKNIQYF.

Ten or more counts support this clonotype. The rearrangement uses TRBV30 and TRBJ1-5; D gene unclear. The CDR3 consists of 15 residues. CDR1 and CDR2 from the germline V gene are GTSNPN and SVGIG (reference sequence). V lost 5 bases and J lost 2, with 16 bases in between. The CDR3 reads CAWATARMGNQPQHF. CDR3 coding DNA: TGTGCCTGGGCTACGGCTAGGATGGGCAATCAGCCCCAGCATTTT.

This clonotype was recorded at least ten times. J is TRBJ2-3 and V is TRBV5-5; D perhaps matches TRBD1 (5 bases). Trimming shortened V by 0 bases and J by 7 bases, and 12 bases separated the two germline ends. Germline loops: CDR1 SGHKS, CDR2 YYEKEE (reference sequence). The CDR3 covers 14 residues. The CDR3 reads CASSLDRTRHTQYF. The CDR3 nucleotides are TGTGCCAGCAGCTTGGATAGGACAAGACATACGCAGTATTTT.

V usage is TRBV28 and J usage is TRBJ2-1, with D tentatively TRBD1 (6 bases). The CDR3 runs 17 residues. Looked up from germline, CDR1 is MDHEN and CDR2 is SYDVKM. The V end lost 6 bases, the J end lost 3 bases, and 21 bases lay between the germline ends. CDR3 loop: CASRAFLQGPLYNEQFF. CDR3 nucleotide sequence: TGTGCCAGCAGGGCCTTTCTACAGGGTCCTCTCTACAATGAGCAGTTCTTC.

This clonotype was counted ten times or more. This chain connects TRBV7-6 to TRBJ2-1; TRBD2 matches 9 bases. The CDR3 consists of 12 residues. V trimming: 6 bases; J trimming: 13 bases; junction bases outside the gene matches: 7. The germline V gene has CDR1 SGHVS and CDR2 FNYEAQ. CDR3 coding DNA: TGTGCCAGCAGTACGGAGCGGGGGGTTCAGTTCTTC. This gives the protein CASSTERGVQFF.

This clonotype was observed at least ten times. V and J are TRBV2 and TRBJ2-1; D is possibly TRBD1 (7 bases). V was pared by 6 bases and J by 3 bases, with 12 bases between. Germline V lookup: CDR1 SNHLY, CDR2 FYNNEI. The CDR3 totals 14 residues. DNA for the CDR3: TGTGCCAGCAGGGGGGGACAGTTCTACAATGAGCAGTTCTTC. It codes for CASRGGQFYNEQFF. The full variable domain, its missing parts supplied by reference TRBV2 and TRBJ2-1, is EPEVTQTPSHQVTQMGQEVILRCVPISNHLYFYWYRQILGQKVEFLVSFYNNEISEKSEIFDDQFSVERPDGSNFTLKIRSTKLEDSAMYFCASRGGQFYNEQFFGPGTRLTVL.

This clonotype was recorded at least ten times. The CDR3 region is CASSRGGGAYNEQFF. DNA for the CDR3: TGTGCCAGCAGCCGTGGAGGGGGCGCCTACAATGAGCAGTTCTTC. V gene TRBV7-2 combines with J gene TRBJ2-1; TRBD1 might be the D (7 bases). The germline CDR1 and CDR2 sequences are SGHTA and FQGNSA. CDR3 length: 15 amino acids. V dropped 5 bases and J dropped 2 bases, with 13 bases sitting between them.

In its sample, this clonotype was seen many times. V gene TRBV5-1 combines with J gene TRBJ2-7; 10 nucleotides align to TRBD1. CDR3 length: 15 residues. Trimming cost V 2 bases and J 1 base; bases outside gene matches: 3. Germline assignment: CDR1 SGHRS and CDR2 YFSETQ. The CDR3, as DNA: TGCGCCAGCAGCTTCGGACAGGGGGTGTCCTACGAGCAGTACTTC. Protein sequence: CASSFGQGVSYEQYF.

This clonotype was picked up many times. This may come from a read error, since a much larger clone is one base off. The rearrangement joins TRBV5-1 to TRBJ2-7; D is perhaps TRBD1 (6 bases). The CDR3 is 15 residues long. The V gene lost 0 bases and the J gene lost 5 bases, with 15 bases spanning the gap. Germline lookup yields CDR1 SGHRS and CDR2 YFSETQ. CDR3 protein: CASSLDGDNLDEQYF. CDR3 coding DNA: TGCGCCAGCAGCTTGGATGGGGACAACCTTGACGAGCAGTACTTC.